A selection of T cell receptor beta chains follows, all from one sample in a study of immunodeficiency. The protocol was immunoSEQ multiplex PCR, while the TCRdb copy is restricted to in-frame clones and leaves out a portion. The sample includes about 3,900 clones, approximately 89% of them seen just once. The specimen sequenced was CD4+ T cells from blood. These receptors came from a human donor in good health. Both conserved end residues are part of each CDR3. A D gene is named only where the DNA matches it firmly. Clone size appears in some rows only: once, few, many, or a class for an expanded clone.

>TRBV7-9|.|.|14|TRBJ2-6
CASGPSSGANVLTF
TGTGCCAGCGGACCAAGCTCTGGGGCCAACGTCCTGACTTTC
>TRBV27|.|.|17|TRBJ2-3
CASSLSAGRIGTDTQYF
TGTGCCAGCAGTTTATCGGCGGGGAGGATTGGTACAGATACGCAGTATTTT
>TRBV5-4|.|.|14|TRBJ2-1
CASSLRLAGNEQFF
TGTGCCAGCAGCTTGAGGCTAGCAGGCAATGAGCAGTTCTTC
>TRBV7-9|TRBD1|.|14|TRBJ2-7
CASSPGTGNYEQYF
TGTGCCAGCAGCCCAGGGACAGGGAACTACGAGCAGTACTTC
>TRBV2|.|.|13|TRBJ2-5
CASGGGPQETQYF
TGTGCCAGCGGTGGGGGTCCCCAAGAGACCCAGTACTTC
>TRBV4-1|TRBD1|.|17|TRBJ1-3
CASSQGVARGTGNTIYF
TGCGCCAGCAGCCAAGGAGTGGCCAGGGGGACTGGAAACACCATATATTTT
>TRBV5-1|TRBD2|once|16|TRBJ2-1
CASSSLAGGPINEQFF
TGCGCCAGCAGCTCTTTAGCGGGAGGGCCAATCAATGAGCAGTTCTTC
>TRBV6-4|TRBD2|.|18|TRBJ2-4
CASSDSSFRQREGDIQYF
TGTGCCAGCAGTGACTCGAGTTTTCGGCAGCGGGAGGGGGACATTCAGTACTTC
>TRBV5-1|.|.|16|TRBJ2-2
CASSLKLNPTTGELFF
TGCGCCAGCAGCCTAAAACTTAATCCGACGACCGGGGAGCTGTTTTTT
>TRBV19|TRBD1|.|15|TRBJ1-2
CASRSGTGGLFGYTF
TGTGCCAGTAGATCGGGGACAGGGGGACTTTTTGGCTACACCTTC
>TRBV18|.|once|14|TRBJ2-5
CASAEFGGQETQYF
TGTGCCAGCGCCGAGTTCGGCGGGCAAGAGACCCAGTACTTC
>TRBV19|TRBD1|once|15|TRBJ1-2
CASSNWDSNHYGYTF
TGTGCCAGTAGTAACTGGGACAGCAATCACTATGGCTACACCTTC
>TRBV5-1|TRBD2|.|15|TRBJ2-2
CASKVTSGNTGELFF
TGCGCCAGCAAGGTTACTAGCGGAAACACCGGGGAGCTGTTTTTT
>TRBV6-5|.|.|14|TRBJ2-7
CASSYVGLRYEQYF
TGTGCCAGCAGTTACGTGGGCCTAAGATACGAGCAGTACTTC
>TRBV28|TRBD1|.|15|TRBJ2-3
CASSTPGQGTDTQYF
TGTGCCAGCAGCACTCCGGGACAGGGTACAGATACGCAGTATTTT
>TRBV9|.|.|15|TRBJ1-2
CASSNSPTARYGYTF
TGTGCCAGCAGCAACTCCCCGACAGCCCGCTATGGCTACACCTTC
>TRBV7-2|TRBD1|.|17|TRBJ1-2
CASSLGTGGARLYGYTF
TGTGCCAGCAGCTTGGGGACAGGGGGCGCCCGGCTATATGGCTACACCTTC
>TRBV3-1/TRBV3-2|.|.|13|TRBJ2-1
CASSQDRAAEQFF
TGTGCCAGCAGCCAAGATCGAGCGGCTGAGCAGTTCTTC
>TRBV30|.|.|16|TRBJ2-4
CAWSPGQFTAKNIQYF
TGTGCCTGGAGTCCCGGACAGTTTACAGCCAAAAACATTCAGTACTTC
>TRBV3-1/TRBV3-2|.|.|14|TRBJ1-5
CASSPGLLNQPQHF
TGTGCCAGCAGCCCCGGTTTGCTCAATCAGCCCCAGCATTTT
>TRBV28|.|.|14|TRBJ2-1
CASSFGRAHNEQFF
TGTGCCAGCAGTTTCGGGCGGGCACACAATGAGCAGTTCTTC
>TRBV5-5|TRBD2|.|17|TRBJ2-3
CASSLPGLAGGTDTQYF
TGTGCCAGCAGCTTGCCGGGACTAGCGGGGGGCACAGATACGCAGTATTTT
>TRBV7-2|TRBD2|.|16|TRBJ2-3
CASSLEGTSGRNTQYF
TGTGCCAGCAGCTTAGAGGGGACTAGCGGGAGAAATACGCAGTATTTT
>TRBV15|TRBD2|.|17|TRBJ2-1
CATSRGIAGGSYNEQFF
TGTGCCACCAGCAGAGGAATAGCGGGGGGCTCCTACAATGAGCAGTTCTTC
>TRBV11-1|.|.|13|TRBJ2-5
CASSFRIKETQYF
TGTGCCAGCAGCTTTAGGATTAAAGAGACCCAGTACTTC
>TRBV7-6|TRBD1|.|14|TRBJ2-7
CASSLVGDSYEQYF
TGTGCCAGCAGCTTAGTGGGGGACAGCTACGAGCAGTACTTC
>TRBV9|.|.|14|TRBJ2-1
CASTPAGEGGEQFF
TGTGCCAGCACCCCAGCAGGGGAGGGCGGGGAGCAGTTCTTC
>TRBV4-2|TRBD1|.|16|TRBJ1-1
CASSPGRGRGRTEAFF
TGTGCCAGCAGCCCGGGGAGGGGGCGGGGGCGGACTGAAGCTTTCTTT
>TRBV4-1|TRBD1|.|16|TRBJ1-3
CASSLTGTGFGNTIYF
TGCGCCAGCAGCCTCACCGGGACAGGGTTTGGAAACACCATATATTTT